These T cell receptor beta chains were read from a single sample in a study of OX40 agonist ivuxolimab in advanced cancers. Profiled with immunoSEQ multiplex PCR; TCRdb holds only in-frame clones, not every one. The table has 81,000 or so clones, under 95% seen once. This specimen consisted of CD4+ or CD8+ T cells sorted from blood, obtained in a trial of the OX40 agonist ivuxolimab. Receptors originate from an adult with an advanced solid tumor such as melanoma, head and neck, liver or kidney cancer. The CDR3 runs from the conserved cysteine through the conserved F or W. Each record gives: J gene, D gene, clone size, V gene, CDR3 protein, CDR3 DNA. D genes are given only for firm matches. Not all rows give a size; the values are once, few, many and, for expanded clones, a class.

J gene: TRBJ2-1
D gene: -
clone size: -
V gene: TRBV11-3
CDR3 protein: CASSLSYNEQFF
CDR3 DNA: TGTGCCAGCAGCTTATCCTACAATGAGCAGTTCTTC

J gene: TRBJ2-7
D gene: TRBD2
clone size: -
V gene: TRBV9
CDR3 protein: CASSASRGGIYEQYF
CDR3 DNA: TGTGCCAGCAGCGCTTCGCGGGGGGGGATATACGAGCAGTACTTC

J gene: TRBJ1-1
D gene: TRBD1
clone size: once
V gene: TRBV28
CDR3 protein: CASSPGQGFMNTEAFF
CDR3 DNA: TGTGCCAGCAGTCCGGGACAGGGCTTCATGAACACTGAAGCTTTCTTT

J gene: TRBJ2-5
D gene: TRBD1
clone size: -
V gene: TRBV9
CDR3 protein: CASSGDSPGAETQYF
CDR3 DNA: TGTGCCAGCAGCGGGGACAGCCCTGGAGCGGAGACCCAGTACTTC

J gene: TRBJ2-7
D gene: -
clone size: -
V gene: TRBV19
CDR3 protein: CASSMGASYEQYF
CDR3 DNA: TGTGCCAGTAGTATGGGTGCATCCTACGAGCAGTACTTC

J gene: TRBJ2-7
D gene: TRBD2
clone size: -
V gene: TRBV27
CDR3 protein: CASSPRTSGSREQYF
CDR3 DNA: TGTGCCAGCAGTCCCCGGACTAGCGGGAGTAGGGAGCAGTACTTC

J gene: TRBJ1-2
D gene: -
clone size: -
V gene: TRBV10-3
CDR3 protein: CAIGDGGLYGYTF
CDR3 DNA: TGTGCCATCGGGGACGGGGGGCTCTATGGCTACACCTTC

J gene: TRBJ2-7
D gene: -
clone size: -
V gene: TRBV19
CDR3 protein: CASSKGRISYEQYF
CDR3 DNA: TGTGCCAGTAGTAAGGGGAGAATCTCCTACGAGCAGTACTTC

J gene: TRBJ2-4
D gene: -
clone size: -
V gene: TRBV25-1
CDR3 protein: CASSGGIQYF
CDR3 DNA: TGTGCCAGCAGTGGCGGCATTCAGTACTTC

J gene: TRBJ1-2
D gene: TRBD1
clone size: -
V gene: TRBV19
CDR3 protein: CASRRGTGGDYGYTF
CDR3 DNA: TGTGCCAGCCGCAGAGGGACAGGGGGCGACTATGGCTACACCTTC

J gene: TRBJ2-2
D gene: -
clone size: -
V gene: TRBV7-2
CDR3 protein: CASSFPAGQRDTGELFF
CDR3 DNA: TGTGCCAGCAGTTTCCCAGCTGGACAGCGGGACACCGGGGAGCTGTTTTTT

J gene: TRBJ2-3
D gene: TRBD2
clone size: -
V gene: TRBV4-3
CDR3 protein: CASSPGTSKFDTQYF
CDR3 DNA: TGCGCCAGCAGCCCGGGGACTAGCAAGTTTGATACGCAGTATTTT

J gene: TRBJ2-1
D gene: TRBD1
clone size: -
V gene: TRBV7-9
CDR3 protein: CASSLAQGANEQFF
CDR3 DNA: TGTGCCAGCAGCTTAGCTCAGGGGGCAAATGAGCAGTTCTTC

J gene: TRBJ2-7
D gene: TRBD2
clone size: -
V gene: TRBV25-1
CDR3 protein: CASSASGRRPYEQYF
CDR3 DNA: TGTGCCAGCAGCGCTAGCGGGAGGCGACCCTACGAGCAGTACTTC

J gene: TRBJ1-4
D gene: TRBD1
clone size: -
V gene: TRBV2
CDR3 protein: CASSEWTGPTEKLFF
CDR3 DNA: TGTGCCAGCAGTGAATGGACAGGCCCAACCGAAAAACTGTTTTTT

J gene: TRBJ1-1
D gene: -
clone size: -
V gene: TRBV27
CDR3 protein: CASSLSMNTEAFF
CDR3 DNA: TGTGCCAGCAGTTTATCAATGAACACTGAAGCTTTCTTT

J gene: TRBJ1-5
D gene: TRBD1
clone size: -
V gene: TRBV19
CDR3 protein: CASSTPDRGVLQPQHF
CDR3 DNA: TGTGCCAGTAGTACCCCGGACAGGGGTGTTCTTCAGCCCCAGCATTTT

J gene: TRBJ2-7
D gene: -
clone size: -
V gene: TRBV14
CDR3 protein: CASSQPSLRPCPSSLRGPYEQYF
CDR3 DNA: TGTGCCAGCAGCCAACCCTCACTTCGCCCGTGCCCTTCCTCGTTGCGCGGGCCCTACGAGCAGTACTTC

J gene: TRBJ2-7
D gene: -
clone size: -
V gene: TRBV5-1
CDR3 protein: CASSFQESSYEQYF
CDR3 DNA: TGCGCCAGCAGCTTTCAGGAAAGCTCCTACGAGCAGTACTTC

J gene: TRBJ2-7
D gene: -
clone size: few
V gene: TRBV27
CDR3 protein: CASSSGSYEQYF
CDR3 DNA: TGTGCCAGCAGTTCAGGATCATACGAGCAGTACTTC

J gene: TRBJ2-7
D gene: TRBD1
clone size: -
V gene: TRBV4-1
CDR3 protein: CASSQGRTGGHEQYF
CDR3 DNA: TGCGCCAGCAGCCAAGGCCGGACAGGGGGGCACGAGCAGTACTTC

J gene: TRBJ1-1
D gene: TRBD1
clone size: few
V gene: TRBV7-3
CDR3 protein: CASSDRQGKGAFF
CDR3 DNA: TGTGCCAGCAGCGACCGACAGGGGAAGGGAGCTTTCTTT

J gene: TRBJ1-4
D gene: TRBD1
clone size: -
V gene: TRBV9
CDR3 protein: CASSDRTGGMSTNEKLFF
CDR3 DNA: TGTGCCAGCAGCGACCGGACAGGGGGAATGAGCACTAATGAAAAACTGTTTTTT

J gene: TRBJ1-1
D gene: -
clone size: once
V gene: TRBV7-6
CDR3 protein: CASTPYLNTEAFF
CDR3 DNA: TGTGCCAGCACCCCGTATCTGAACACTGAAGCTTTCTTT

J gene: TRBJ2-5
D gene: TRBD1
clone size: -
V gene: TRBV10-2
CDR3 protein: CASSVTGALNQETQYF
CDR3 DNA: TGCGCCAGCAGTGTAACAGGGGCCTTGAATCAAGAGACCCAGTACTTC

J gene: TRBJ1-1
D gene: TRBD1
clone size: -
V gene: TRBV6-5
CDR3 protein: CASSYSTGQNTEAFF
CDR3 DNA: TGTGCCAGCAGTTACTCGACAGGGCAGAACACTGAAGCTTTCTTT

J gene: TRBJ2-7
D gene: -
clone size: -
V gene: TRBV27
CDR3 protein: CASSLSPTTEQYF
CDR3 DNA: TGTGCCAGCAGTTTATCCCCCACAACGGAGCAGTACTTC

J gene: TRBJ2-7
D gene: -
clone size: -
V gene: TRBV27
CDR3 protein: CASIGGGYEQYF
CDR3 DNA: TGTGCCAGCATCGGCGGTGGGTACGAGCAGTACTTC

J gene: TRBJ2-7
D gene: -
clone size: -
V gene: TRBV28
CDR3 protein: CASQTLAYEQYF
CDR3 DNA: TGTGCCAGCCAGACGTTGGCCTACGAGCAGTACTTC

J gene: TRBJ1-1
D gene: -
clone size: -
V gene: TRBV5-1
CDR3 protein: CASTLGGMNTEAFF
CDR3 DNA: TGCGCCAGCACCCTGGGGGGCATGAACACTGAAGCTTTCTTT

J gene: TRBJ2-5
D gene: TRBD1
clone size: -
V gene: TRBV28
CDR3 protein: CASHGTDARSQYF
CDR3 DNA: TGTGCCAGCCATGGGACAGATGCCCGTTCCCAGTACTTC

J gene: TRBJ2-7
D gene: TRBD1
clone size: -
V gene: TRBV9
CDR3 protein: CASSVVGTEGYEQYF
CDR3 DNA: TGTGCCAGCAGCGTAGTAGGGACAGAGGGCTACGAGCAGTACTTC

J gene: TRBJ2-1
D gene: -
clone size: -
V gene: TRBV27
CDR3 protein: CASSSPSITVGEQFF
CDR3 DNA: TGTGCCAGCAGTTCACCCTCGATTACAGTAGGCGAGCAGTTCTTC

J gene: TRBJ2-7
D gene: -
clone size: -
V gene: TRBV14
CDR3 protein: CASSQVGGTETIYVLEQYF
CDR3 DNA: TGTGCCAGCAGCCAAGTAGGCGGGACAGAAACTATCTACGTATTGGAGCAGTACTTC

J gene: TRBJ1-5
D gene: -
clone size: few
V gene: TRBV19
CDR3 protein: CASSMYRLENQPQHF
CDR3 DNA: TGTGCCAGTAGTATGTACAGGTTAGAGAATCAGCCCCAGCATTTT

J gene: TRBJ2-2
D gene: -
clone size: once
V gene: TRBV11-2
CDR3 protein: CASSLRSTGELFF
CDR3 DNA: TGTGCCAGCAGCTTACGTTCCACCGGGGAGCTGTTTTTT

J gene: TRBJ2-1
D gene: -
clone size: -
V gene: TRBV28
CDR3 protein: CASSPRYEQFF
CDR3 DNA: TGTGCCAGCAGTCCCCGATATGAGCAGTTCTTC

J gene: TRBJ1-1
D gene: -
clone size: -
V gene: TRBV28
CDR3 protein: CASSLTRGYTEAFF
CDR3 DNA: TGTGCCAGCAGTCTCACCCGGGGGTATACTGAAGCTTTCTTT